One sample yielded the 26 T cell receptor beta chains listed below, sequenced in a study of Graves' ophthalmopathy and Graves' hyperthyroidism. For repertoire sequencing, the TCR beta CDR3 regions were amplified from RNA transcripts. HTBI-primed first-round RT-PCR preceded second-round multiplex PCR. One entry per CDR3 protein results from TCRdb running MiXCR on the multiplex PCR reads. Of about 340,000 distinct CDR3 sequences listed, around a sixth are singletons. Sequenced input: peripheral blood. Source of these receptors: an adult man with Graves' ophthalmopathy.

The chain joins TRBV30 to TRBJ1-6; D is undetermined. Trimming stripped 2 bases from V and 6 bases from J, with 11 bases between. Germline loops: CDR1 GTSNPN, CDR2 SVGIG (reference sequence). This CDR3 region has 14 residues. CDR3 sequence (DNA): TGTGCCTGGAGTCATATCGACCTTAATTCACCCCTCCACTTT. Translated: CAWSHIDLNSPLHF. Variable domain in full (rest from reference TRBV30 and TRBJ1-6): SQTIHQWPATLVQPVGSPLSLECTVEGTSNPNLYWYRQAAGRGLQLLFYSVGIGQISSEVPQNLSASRPQDRQFILSSKKLLLSDSGFYLCAWSHIDLNSPLHFGNGTRLTVT.

This clonotype has a single count. The DNA for the CDR3 is TGTGCCAGCAGTGAATATGCGTCGGGGAGTAATTCACCCCTCCACTTT. It translates to CASSEYASGSNSPLHF. The chain has TRBV25-1 and TRBJ1-6; D is ambiguous. CDR3 length: 16 amino acids. Germline V gene sequence: CDR1 MGHDK, CDR2 SYGVNS. V was clipped by 0 bases and J by 6 bases, with 12 bases between them.

This clonotype was seen repeatedly, ten times or more. The gene calls are TRBV6-5 and TRBJ1-2; D unclear. Looked up from germline, CDR1 is MNHEY and CDR2 is SVGAGI. V was clipped by 4 bases and J by 9 bases, with 15 bases between them. The CDR3 consists of 13 residues. The CDR3 DNA follows: TGTGCCAGCAGTTCCGCGGAGCCTCGGAGCTACACCTTC. Translating gives CASSSAEPRSYTF.

This clonotype was recorded at least ten times. The rearrangement joins TRBV6-1 to TRBJ1-5; 8 nucleotides match TRBD1. This CDR3 has 14 residues. The V gene's germline CDR1 is MNHNS and CDR2 SASEGT. The V gene end was trimmed by 8 bases and the J gene end by 4 bases; junction bases not matched to a gene: 7. This CDR3 reads CASSRQGPNQPQHF. For the CDR3, the DNA is TGTGCCAGCTCCCGACAGGGGCCGAATCAGCCCCAGCATTTT.

This clonotype was seen repeatedly, ten times or more. The chain is built from TRBV30 and TRBJ2-7, with 10 bases lining up with TRBD2. The CDR3 runs 11 residues. V was clipped by 7 bases and J by 7 bases; unmatched bases: 4. Germline assignment: CDR1 GTSNPN and CDR2 SVGIG (reference sequence). In nucleotides, the CDR3 is TGTGCCTCGGGACTAGCGAGGGAGCAGTACTTC. It specifies CASGLAREQYF. Together with reference TRBV30 and TRBJ2-7, the CDR3 gives the full variable domain: SQTIHQWPATLVQPVGSPLSLECTVEGTSNPNLYWYRQAAGRGLQLLFYSVGIGQISSEVPQNLSASRPQDRQFILSSKKLLLSDSGFYLCASGLAREQYFGPGTRLTVT.

This clonotype was seen repeatedly, ten times or more. Compared with germline, one end of the junction differs, possibly owing to a read error. The chain is built from TRBV5-1 and TRBJ1-1; D unclear. The germline gives CDR1 SGHRS, CDR2 YFSETQ. The length of the CDR3 is 12 residues. The CDR3 region has the DNA TGCGCCAGCAGCTTGGAAGACACCGAAGCTTTCTTT. Protein product: CASSLEDTEAFF.

This clonotype was found many times. The chain carries TRBV20-1 and TRBJ2-7, with 8 bases matching TRBD2. The CDR3 totals 14 residues. CDR1 DFQATT and CDR2 SNEGSKA come from the germline V gene (reference sequence). J was trimmed by 3 bases and V by 5 bases; bases with no gene match: 9. CDR3 in amino acids: CSAPIAGRHYEQYF. CDR3 bases: TGCAGTGCTCCGATAGCGGGACGGCACTACGAGCAGTACTTC.

The rearrangement uses TRBV18 and TRBJ2-7; TRBD2 matches 7 bases. Germline V gene sequence: CDR1 KGHSH, CDR2 LQKENI. V lost 3 bases, J lost 3 bases, and 17 bases stayed unmatched. The CDR3 has 18 residues. The CDR3 DNA sequence: TGTGCCAGCTCACCCCTGAGACGCAATCCGGGGGGATACTACGAGCAGTACTTC. It translates to CASSPLRRNPGGYYEQYF.

Worth noting for this clonotype: Germline is not matched at one junction end, which may reflect a read error. The V and J genes are TRBV25-1 and TRBJ2-7, with 9 bases lining up with TRBD2. CDR1 and CDR2 from the germline V gene are MGHDK and SYGVNS. CDR3 length equals 16 residues. CDR3 amino acids: CASSSPLNSGSYEQCF. DNA of the CDR3: TGTGCCAGCAGCTCTCCCCTGAATAGCGGGAGCTACGAGCAGTGCTTC.

J is TRBJ1-2 and V is TRBV6-1; the match to TRBD1 covers 9 bases. The germline V gene has CDR1 MNHNS and CDR2 SASEGT. The trim removed 6 bases at V and 1 base at J, leaving 6 bases unmatched. The CDR3 is 15 residues long. The CDR3 DNA is TGTGCCAGCAGGACCGGGACAGGGAATAACTATGGCTACACCTTC. Translation gives CASRTGTGNNYGYTF.

There are many counts of this clonotype. The chain joins TRBV6-2 or TRBV6-3 to TRBJ1-5; tentatively, D is TRBD1 (5 bases). CDR3 length equals 15 residues. Trimming cost V 2 bases and J 7 bases, with 15 bases left between them. Germline V gene sequence: CDR1 MNHEY, CDR2 SVGEGT. In nucleotides, the CDR3 is TGTGCCAGCAGTTACGCGGCAGGGTTGCACCAGCCCCAGCATTTT. It specifies CASSYAAGLHQPQHF.

J is TRBJ2-7 and V is TRBV12-3 or TRBV12-4; D unresolved. There are 16 residues in the CDR3. V was pared by 5 bases and J by 0 bases, with 17 bases between. The CDR3 loop is CASSTTRRPSSYEQYF. Written as DNA, the CDR3 is TGTGCCAGCAGTACAACGCGGCGACCCTCCTCCTACGAGCAGTACTTC.

This clonotype was recorded at least ten times. V usage is TRBV28 and J usage is TRBJ1-2, with no clear D. The CDR3 is made up of 14 amino acids. Germline V gene data show CDR1 as MDHEN and CDR2 as SYDVKM. V lost 6 bases, J lost 5 bases, and 16 bases lay in between. The CDR3 bases are TGTGCCAGCAGCCCCGTTAAGGTCGGATATGGCTACACCTTC. It is translated as CASSPVKVGYGYTF.

This clonotype was observed many times. CDR3 sequence (DNA): TGCAGTGCTACCGGGACAGGCTCCTACGAGCAGTACTTC. Protein sequence: CSATGTGSYEQYF. V usage is TRBV20-1 and J usage is TRBJ2-7, with TRBD1 matching 8 bases. The germline CDR1 and CDR2 sequences are DFQATT and SNEGSKA (reference sequence). V shed 4 bases and J 0 bases; nucleotides not matched to a gene: 2. The CDR3 sequence is 13 residues long.

This sequence joins TRBV2 and TRBJ2-7; possibly TRBD1 for D (7 bases). The CDR3 is made up of 14 amino acids. V was pared by 7 bases and J by 1 base, with 14 bases between. The germline CDR1 and CDR2 sequences are SNHLY and FYNNEI. The CDR3: CASTPAGQSYEQYF. The CDR3 bases are TGTGCCAGCACCCCGGCGGGACAGTCCTACGAGCAGTACTTC.

The chain couples TRBV6-2 or TRBV6-3 to TRBJ1-1; 8 nucleotides match TRBD1. Germline CDR1 reads MNHEY; CDR2 reads SVGEGT. The CDR3 has 13 residues. The ends lost 5 bases at V and 6 bases at J; junction bases unmatched: 5. CDR3 coding DNA: TGTGCCAGCAGTCCAGAGGACAGGGCTGAAGCTTTCTTT. Amino acids: CASSPEDRAEAFF.

The V call is TRBV28, the J call TRBJ1-2; the D gene is possibly TRBD1 (5 bases). The length of the CDR3 is 13 residues. Germline V gene data show CDR1 as MDHEN and CDR2 as SYDVKM. V was shortened by 7 bases and J by 4 bases, with 13 bases between the two germline ends. CDR3: CASTPSGFYGYTF. CDR3 bases: TGTGCCAGCACCCCGTCAGGGTTCTATGGCTACACCTTC.

This clonotype was recorded at least ten times. The V call is TRBV20-1, the J call TRBJ2-3, with 9 bases identical to TRBD2. Looked up from germline, CDR1 is DFQATT and CDR2 is SNEGSKA (reference sequence). CDR3 length equals 14 residues. V shed 6 bases, J shed 5 bases, and the junction held 9 bases outside the gene matches. In DNA form, the CDR3 reads TGCAGTGCGCCCTCTAGCGGGATGTTAGATACGCAGTATTTT. Translated, it gives CSAPSSGMLDTQYF.

Only a few counts were recorded for this clonotype. The chain is built from TRBV18 and TRBJ1-5; D is uncertain. Germline V lookup: CDR1 KGHSH, CDR2 LQKENI. The CDR3 loop spans 14 amino acids. V shed 3 bases and J shed 1 base, with 7 bases lying between them. The CDR3, as DNA: TGTGCCAGCTCACCTTCGCACAGCAATCAGCCCCAGCATTTT. Translated: CASSPSHSNQPQHF.

Ten or more counts support this clonotype. The rearrangement joins TRBV6-2 or TRBV6-3 to TRBJ1-2, with 8 nucleotides matching TRBD1. Germline V CDR1 and CDR2: MNHEY, SVGEGT. CDR3 length equals 19 residues. The ends lost 0 bases at V and 3 bases at J; junction bases unmatched: 15. CDR3 residues: CASSYSSFGDRTSDYGYTF. The CDR3 DNA follows: TGTGCCAGCAGTTACTCTAGTTTTGGGGACAGGACTTCCGACTATGGCTACACCTTC.

The sample holds many counts of this clonotype. V gene TRBV7-2 combines with J gene TRBJ1-1; TRBD1 agrees at 7 bases. The CDR3 length is 14 residues. CDR1 SGHTA and CDR2 FQGNSA come from the germline V gene. V lost 5 bases to trimming and J lost 6 bases; unmatched junction nucleotides: 9. Written as DNA, the CDR3 is TGTGCCAGCAGCGCAGGACAGGCAAGTGCTGAAGCTTTCTTT. Its protein is CASSAGQASAEAFF. The entire variable domain, with the rest obtained from reference TRBV7-2 and TRBJ1-1, is as follows: GAGVSQSPSNKVTEKGKDVELRCDPISGHTALYWYRQSLGQGLEFLIYFQGNSAPDKSGLPSDRFSAERTGGSVSTLTIQRTQQEDSAVYLCASSAGQASAEAFFGQGTRLTVV.

This clonotype was found a few times. This sequence joins TRBV3-1 and TRBJ1-1; D may be TRBD1 (5 bases). V dropped 1 base and J dropped 5 bases, with 11 bases sitting between them. The CDR3 runs 14 residues. Looked up from germline, CDR1 is LGHDT and CDR2 is YNNKEL (reference sequence). The DNA of the CDR3 is TGTGCCAGCAGCCAAGGTCAGGGTATGACTGAAGCTTTCTTT. It is translated as CASSQGQGMTEAFF. The complete variable domain, with remaining parts taken from reference TRBV3-1 and TRBJ1-1, reads DTAVSQTPKYLVTQMGNDKSIKCEQNLGHDTMYWYKQDSKKFLKIMFSYNNKELIINETVPNRFSPKSPDKAHLNLHINSLELGDSAVYFCASSQGQGMTEAFFGQGTRLTVV.

This clonotype was found many times. This chain connects TRBV28 to TRBJ1-5; TRBD1 is a possible D gene (6 bases). Trimming took 6 bases from V and 5 from J, leaving 17 bases between them. CDR1 is MDHEN and CDR2 is SYDVKM in the germline V gene. The CDR3 loop spans 15 amino acids. The CDR3 is CASRRTGMGYQPQHF. As DNA, the CDR3 is TGTGCCAGCAGGCGTACAGGGATGGGCTATCAGCCCCAGCATTTT.

This clonotype was seen many times. V gene TRBV7-3 combines with J gene TRBJ1-2; TRBD1 aligns across 8 bases. CDR3 length: 14 residues. J was trimmed by 6 bases and V by 6 bases; bases with no gene match: 9. In germline, CDR1 is SGHTA, CDR2 FQGTGA. CDR3 bases: TGTGCCAGCAGGGCCGCAGGGGGCAGTAATGGCTACACCTTC. Its translation is CASRAAGGSNGYTF.

This clonotype was seen only a few times. A much larger clone lies one base from this, so it may be a read error. This CDR3 fails to terminate in the conserved phenylalanine or tryptophan, so it likely reflects a read error. The chain uses TRBV18 and TRBJ2-5; tentative D call: TRBD1 (6 bases). Germline CDR1 and CDR2: KGHSH and LQKENI. This CDR3 spans 14 amino acids. With 3 bases removed from V and 8 bases from J, the gap between germline ends came to 16 bases. CDR3 in DNA: TGTGCCAGCTCACCGATGGGGGCCTCAGGAACCCAGTACTCC. Amino acid sequence: CASSPMGASGTQYS.

This clonotype appeared many times. The V gene is TRBV13, the J gene TRBJ2-7; 11 bases match TRBD1. The CDR3 extends over 15 amino acids. V gave up 5 bases and J gave up 0 bases; unmatched junction bases: 3. Germline V lookup: CDR1 PRHDT, CDR2 FYEKMQ (reference sequence). CDR3 sequence (DNA): TGTGCCAGCAGCCGGACAGGGGGCGTCTCCTACGAGCAGTACTTC. Translating it yields CASSRTGGVSYEQYF.